The 8 T cell receptor beta chains below come from one sample, sequenced in a study of T cells in Graves' hyperthyroidism and ophthalmopathy. Authors of the study amplified TCR beta CDR3 regions from RNA transcripts. Researchers ran a first-round RT-PCR on the TCR CDR3 using the HTBI primer set. TCRdb processed the multiplex PCR reads anew with MiXCR; each CDR3 protein has one entry. This table has hundreds of thousands of distinct CDR3 sequences, roughly 15% appearing once. Material for sequencing was blood. These receptors all stem from a woman in her forties or fifties with Graves' ophthalmopathy.

The chain has TRBV4-1 and TRBJ2-5; 9 nucleotides align to TRBD1. From germline, CDR1 is MGHRA and CDR2 YSYEKL. The ends lost 6 bases at V and 2 bases at J; junction bases unmatched: 10. The CDR3 covers 16 residues. In DNA, the CDR3 is TGCGCCAGCAGGGGGCAATCCGGGACAGGGCAAGAGACCCAGTACTTC. Translated: CASRGQSGTGQETQYF.

The V gene is TRBV10-3, the J gene TRBJ2-3; no firm D call. V shed 0 bases and J shed 0 bases, with 13 bases lying between them. Germline CDR1 is ENHRY and CDR2 is SYGVKD. The CDR3 sequence is 17 residues long. The CDR3 loop reads CAISESKLQTSTDTQYF. Written as DNA, the CDR3 is TGTGCCATCAGTGAGTCGAAACTGCAAACTAGCACAGATACGCAGTATTTT.

The J gene is TRBJ2-7, the V gene TRBV9; D gene uncertain. The V and J ends lost 4 bases and 7 bases respectively, with 15 bases between them. CDR1 is SGDLS, CDR2 YYNGEE, per germline. The CDR3 runs to 13 residues. The CDR3 loop reads CASSTSSRDEQYF. The CDR3 DNA is TGTGCCAGCAGCACCTCGTCTAGGGATGAGCAGTACTTC. Based on the CDR3 plus reference TRBV9 and TRBJ2-7, the full variable domain is DSGVTQTPKHLITATGQRVTLRCSPRSGDLSVYWYQQSLDQGLQFLIQYYNGEERAKGNILERFSAQQFPDLHSELNLSSLELGDSALYFCASSTSSRDEQYFGPGTRLTVT.

The rearrangement joins TRBV27 to TRBJ2-3; 8 bases fit TRBD2. The CDR3 contains 16 residues. Losses at the gene ends were 5 bases for V and 1 base for J; bases not matched to a gene: 8. The V gene's germline CDR1 is MNHEY and CDR2 SMNVEV (reference sequence). The CDR3: CASSRGGLLRTDTQYF. The DNA for the CDR3 is TGTGCCAGCAGTCGGGGGGGGCTACTTCGCACAGATACGCAGTATTTT.

The CDR3 DNA sequence: TGTGCCAGCAGTACCCCTCGGACAGGGCGGACCCAGTACTTC. Translation: CASSTPRTGRTQYF. The chain employs TRBV28 and TRBJ2-5, with 8 bases matching TRBD1. The CDR3 consists of 14 residues. Trimming removed 5 bases from V and 7 bases from J; junction bases left unmatched: 9. Germline values: CDR1 MDHEN, CDR2 SYDVKM.

This clonotype was detected many times. This chain links TRBV5-1 with TRBJ2-1; TRBD2 agrees at 12 bases. J lost 7 bases, V lost 3 bases, and 11 bases had no gene match. This CDR3 is 17 amino acids long. Per the germline V gene, CDR1 is SGHRS and CDR2 is YFSETQ. This CDR3 reads CASSSQLLAGGFNEQFF. In nucleotides, the CDR3 is TGCGCCAGCAGCTCCCAATTACTAGCGGGAGGATTTAATGAGCAGTTCTTC.

This clonotype was counted only a few times. The V and J genes are TRBV3-1 and TRBJ2-7; the match to TRBD2 covers 9 bases. There are 18 residues in the CDR3. Germline assignment: CDR1 LGHDT and CDR2 YNNKEL (reference sequence). The V gene end was trimmed by 0 bases and the J gene end by 4 bases; junction bases not matched to a gene: 13. For the CDR3, the DNA is TGTGCCAGCAGCCAAGACGGGACTAGCCTTTTAGCCCCATACGAGCAGTACTTC. It codes for CASSQDGTSLLAPYEQYF.

This clonotype was seen many times. V gene TRBV20-1 combines with J gene TRBJ2-3; 10 bases map to TRBD2. Trimming removed 4 bases from V and 2 bases from J; junction bases left unmatched: 3. The CDR3 covers 14 residues. Germline V gives CDR1 DFQATT, CDR2 SNEGSKA (reference sequence). CDR3 protein: CSAILAGATDTQYF. The CDR3 region has the DNA TGCAGTGCTATCCTAGCGGGAGCCACAGATACGCAGTATTTT.